Listed here are 18 T cell receptor beta chains from one sample, sequenced in a study of blood T cell repertoires in COVID-19. TCRdb's copy holds only in-frame clones and misses some; the assay was immunoSEQ multiplex PCR. The sample holds 90,000 to 100,000 clones, 87% seen once. Input material: peripheral blood. The receptors derive from a man between 70 and 80 years old with acute or convalescent COVID-19.

The rearrangement uses TRBV10-3 and TRBJ1-4; D is unclear. This CDR3 contains 13 residues. Between the trimmed V and J ends, which lost 7 bases and 7 bases, there was a span of 13 bases. Per germline, CDR1 ENHRY and CDR2 SYGVKD. Written as DNA, the CDR3 is TGTGCCATCAATGAACGGGCGGGTGAAAAACTGTTTTTT. Protein: CAINERAGEKLFF.

This chain links TRBV4-1 with TRBJ2-7; TRBD2 matches 8 bases. V lost 1 base, J lost 2 bases, and 4 bases stayed unmatched. Germline assignment: CDR1 MGHRA and CDR2 YSYEKL. The CDR3 has 15 amino acids. CDR3 in DNA: TGCGCCAGCAGCCAAGGCGGGGGGACCACCTACGAGCAGTACTTC. This encodes CASSQGGGTTYEQYF.

This chain links TRBV6-4 with TRBJ2-3, with D uncertain. This CDR3 is 15 amino acids long. Germline V lookup: CDR1 MRHNA, CDR2 SNTAGT. V shed 0 bases and J shed 2 bases, with 9 bases lying between them. CDR3 DNA sequence: TGTGCCAGCAGTGACTCAGAAGCTTCCACAGATACGCAGTATTTT. This sequence encodes CASSDSEASTDTQYF.

A word on this clone: Other DNA sequences from this sample encode an identical CDR3 as well. The V gene is TRBV28, the J gene TRBJ1-1, with D tentatively TRBD1 (5 bases). Germline V gene data show CDR1 as MDHEN and CDR2 as SYDVKM. This CDR3 comprises 12 residues. Trimming removed 5 bases at V and 5 bases at J, with 9 bases between. Here the CDR3 reads CASSLRGTEAFF. DNA of the CDR3: TGTGCCAGCAGTCTTAGGGGTACTGAAGCTTTCTTT.

The rearrangement joins TRBV5-5 to TRBJ1-2, with 8 bases lining up with TRBD1. The CDR3 covers 14 residues. Trimming removed 2 bases from V and 3 bases from J; junction bases left unmatched: 3. Germline CDR1 reads SGHKS; CDR2 reads YYEKEE (reference sequence). The CDR3 DNA is TGTGCCAGCAGCTTATCAGGGGGCGACTATGGCTACACCTTC. This encodes CASSLSGGDYGYTF.

V is TRBV6-6 and J is TRBJ2-7; D is uncertain. Between the trimmed V and J ends, which lost 5 bases and 0 bases, there was a span of 5 bases. The CDR3 spans 12 residues. The germline V gene has CDR1 MNHNY and CDR2 SVGAGI (reference sequence). The CDR3 region has the DNA TGTGCCAGCAGTGCTAGCTCCTACGAGCAGTACTTC. Protein product: CASSASSYEQYF.

The chain is built from TRBV28 and TRBJ1-1; D unresolved. Trimming took off 5 bases at V and 3 bases at J, with 13 bases between the two ends. This CDR3 spans 14 amino acids. Germline loops: CDR1 MDHEN, CDR2 SYDVKM. In nucleotides, the CDR3 is TGTGCCAGCAGTGGGCCGACCCGCCACACTGAAGCTTTCTTT. Protein: CASSGPTRHTEAFF.

The gene calls are TRBV11-3 and TRBJ2-3; 13 nucleotides line up with TRBD2. The germline CDR1 and CDR2 sequences are SGHNT and YENEEA. The CDR3 extends over 16 amino acids. With 5 bases clipped from V and 4 bases from J, the junction kept 6 bases outside the gene matches. CDR3 bases: TGTGCCAGCAGCGACGGGACTAGCGGGGAATCAGATACGCAGTATTTT. Translating it yields CASSDGTSGESDTQYF.

The V gene is TRBV28, the J gene TRBJ1-1, with 8 bases that match TRBD1. This CDR3 contains 16 residues. Germline V CDR1 and CDR2: MDHEN, SYDVKM. After removal of 6 bases from V and 2 bases from J, the junction contained 11 bases not matched to a gene. The CDR3 region has the DNA TGTGCCAGCAGCCCACCCAGGACAGGGTTTAACACTGAAGCTTTCTTT. This codes for CASSPPRTGFNTEAFF.

This chain connects TRBV28 to TRBJ1-4, with D unclear. The V end lost 5 bases, the J end lost 2 bases, and 15 bases lay between the germline ends. From germline, CDR1 is MDHEN and CDR2 SYDVKM. This CDR3 region has 16 residues. The CDR3 region has the DNA TGTGCCAGCAGTGCCTTACGGGGTGGGACTAATGAAAAACTGTTTTTT. It specifies CASSALRGGTNEKLFF.

This chain uses TRBV9 with TRBJ2-3; D remains unclear. The CDR3 loop spans 15 amino acids. V was trimmed by 1 base and J by 1 base, leaving 10 bases between them. The germline V gene has CDR1 SGDLS and CDR2 YYNGEE. The CDR3 here is CASSVLAAGTDTQYF. The CDR3 DNA sequence: TGTGCCAGCAGCGTACTGGCGGCGGGCACAGATACGCAGTATTTT.

V gene TRBV12-3 or TRBV12-4 combines with J gene TRBJ2-7, with D perhaps matching TRBD1 (5 bases). Trimming pared 6 bases from V and 2 bases from J, leaving 11 bases between. This CDR3 has 13 residues. The CDR3 spells CASSYRQTYEQYV. The CDR3 coding sequence is TGTGCCAGCAGCTACCGACAGACCTACGAGCAGTACGTC.

The rearrangement joins TRBV28 to TRBJ1-2, with TRBD1 identical over 7 bases. This CDR3 has 15 residues. Germline CDR1 and CDR2: MDHEN and SYDVKM. J gave up 8 bases and V 1 base, and 10 bases lay outside the gene matches. CDR3 sequence: CASSLSDRVLVGYTF. In DNA form, the CDR3 reads TGTGCCAGCAGTTTATCTGACAGGGTTTTGGTCGGCTACACCTTC.

This chain links TRBV19 with TRBJ1-1; possibly TRBD1 for D (5 bases). The CDR3 sequence is 15 residues long. Germline CDR1 is LNHDA and CDR2 is SQIVND (reference sequence). The V end lost 2 bases, the J end lost 3 bases, and 13 bases lay between the germline ends. CDR3 sequence: CASSILGQYHTEAFF. The CDR3 DNA reads TGTGCCAGTAGTATATTGGGGCAGTATCACACTGAAGCTTTCTTT.

The chain couples TRBV28 to TRBJ1-5, with 8 nucleotides matching TRBD1. Unmatched junction bases numbered 14, after V lost 5 bases and J lost 2 bases. The CDR3 length is 18 residues. In germline, CDR1 is MDHEN, CDR2 SYDVKM. The CDR3 is CASSDAGGLILGNQPQHF. The CDR3 DNA is TGTGCCAGCAGTGACGCAGGGGGCTTAATCTTGGGCAATCAGCCCCAGCATTTT.

The V gene is TRBV5-6, the J gene TRBJ1-5; 11 nucleotides line up with TRBD1. Trimming cost V 4 bases and J 6 bases; bases outside gene matches: 9. Germline V gene data show CDR1 as SGHDT and CDR2 as YYEEEE. The CDR3 runs 16 residues. The CDR3 DNA reads TGTGCCAGCAGCCCCGGGACAGGGGGTTTGGGTCAGCCCCAGCATTTT. This encodes CASSPGTGGLGQPQHF.

This chain links TRBV6-4 with TRBJ1-2; 9 bases are a match to TRBD1. The CDR3 is 16 amino acids. Germline loops: CDR1 MRHNA, CDR2 SNTAGT. The V gene end was trimmed by 1 base and the J gene end by 8 bases; junction bases not matched to a gene: 11. The CDR3 region is CASSDLPGQGTGGYTF. Written as DNA, the CDR3 is TGTGCCAGCAGTGACTTACCAGGACAGGGGACTGGAGGCTACACCTTC.

The chain has TRBV28 and TRBJ1-2, with TRBD1 matching over 7 bases. Unmatched junction bases numbered 6, after V lost 9 bases and J lost 5 bases. From germline, CDR1 is MDHEN and CDR2 SYDVKM. This CDR3 region has 12 residues. The CDR3 nucleotides read TGTGCCAGTCAGGGGGTAGGGTATGGCTACACCTTC. Protein product: CASQGVGYGYTF.